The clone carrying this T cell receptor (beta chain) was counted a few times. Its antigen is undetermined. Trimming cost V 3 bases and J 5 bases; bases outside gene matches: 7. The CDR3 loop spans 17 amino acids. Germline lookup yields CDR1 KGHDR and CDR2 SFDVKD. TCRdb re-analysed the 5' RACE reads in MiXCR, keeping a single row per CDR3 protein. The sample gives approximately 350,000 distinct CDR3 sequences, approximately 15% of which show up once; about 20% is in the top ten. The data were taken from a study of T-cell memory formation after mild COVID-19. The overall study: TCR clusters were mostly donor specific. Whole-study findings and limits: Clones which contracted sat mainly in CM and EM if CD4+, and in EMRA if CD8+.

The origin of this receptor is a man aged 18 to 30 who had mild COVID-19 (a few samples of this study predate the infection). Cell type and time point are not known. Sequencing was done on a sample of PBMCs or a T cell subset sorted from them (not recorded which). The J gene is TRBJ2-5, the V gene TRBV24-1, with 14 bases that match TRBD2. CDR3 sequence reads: CATSDAGLAGGWETQYF. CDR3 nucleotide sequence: TGTGCCACCAGTGATGCCGGACTAGCGGGGGGTTGGGAGACCCAGTACTTC.